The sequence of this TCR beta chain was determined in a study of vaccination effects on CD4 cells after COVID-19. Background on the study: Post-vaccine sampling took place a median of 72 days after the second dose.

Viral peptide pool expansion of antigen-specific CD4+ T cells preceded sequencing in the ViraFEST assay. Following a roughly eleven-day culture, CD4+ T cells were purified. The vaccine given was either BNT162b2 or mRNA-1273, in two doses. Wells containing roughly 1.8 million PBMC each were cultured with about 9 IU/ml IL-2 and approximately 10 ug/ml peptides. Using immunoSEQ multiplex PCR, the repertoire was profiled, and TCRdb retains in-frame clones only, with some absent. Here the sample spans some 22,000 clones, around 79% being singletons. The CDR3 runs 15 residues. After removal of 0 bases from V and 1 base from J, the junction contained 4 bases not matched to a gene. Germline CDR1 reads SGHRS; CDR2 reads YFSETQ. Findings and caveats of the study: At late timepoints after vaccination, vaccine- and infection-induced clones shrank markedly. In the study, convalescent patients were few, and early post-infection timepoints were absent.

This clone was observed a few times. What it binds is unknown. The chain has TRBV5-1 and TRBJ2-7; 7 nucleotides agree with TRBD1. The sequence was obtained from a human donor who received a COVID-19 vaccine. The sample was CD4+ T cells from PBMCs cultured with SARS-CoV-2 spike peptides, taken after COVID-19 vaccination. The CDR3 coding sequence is TGCGCCAGCAGCTTGGGGGACAGCCGATCCTACGAGCAGTACTTC. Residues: CASSLGDSRSYEQYF.